The entry below gives a single TCR beta chain sequence along with its context. The antigen remains unidentified. The CDR3 is 12 amino acids. CDR1 and CDR2 from the germline V gene are SGHKS and YYEKEE (reference sequence). V lost 3 bases and J 8 bases, leaving 10 bases between the germline ends. The record originates from a study of radiotherapy plus CTLA-4 blockade in lung cancer. Study-wide background: Patients showed objective responses in 15% to 20% of cases, and disease control was achieved by 31%. Study-wide results and limits: Interferon-beta and early blood T cell clone dynamics reportedly predicted response best. In blood, TCR clones derived from the tumor expanded after radiotherapy plus ipilimumab.

Sequenced by immunoSEQ multiplex PCR; TCRdb stores in-frame clones only, minus some. The sample comprises 71,000 or so clones, approximately 86% of which are singletons, and 0.87% rests with the top ten. The study treated chemo-refractory metastatic non-small-cell lung cancer patients with focal radiation plus ipilimumab CTLA-4 blockade. The specimen was peripheral blood, collected from a patient treated with radiotherapy plus ipilimumab. The V call is TRBV5-5, the J call TRBJ2-3; D remains unclear. This receptor was obtained from a human donor with non-small cell lung cancer who had stable disease on radiotherapy plus ipilimumab. Here the CDR3 reads CASSYAPGTQYF. DNA of the CDR3: TGTGCCAGCAGCTATGCGCCGGGTACGCAGTATTTT.